This T cell receptor beta chain was sequenced in a study of early stage breast cancer tumors (dated by TCRdb to about 2017). In terms of the full investigation: Of the approximately 15 invasive breast tumors, twelve were found to be estrogen receptor-positive, progesterone receptor-positive and HER2-negative. About 65% of the 12 ER+/PR+/HER2- tumors were invasive ductal carcinomas, while the other four were invasive lobular carcinomas. The average read coverage per sample was approximately 9.9-fold. Across all samples, more than 2.5 million templates representing roughly 1 million unique clonotypes were detected.

Findings and caveats that apply to the study as a whole: Enriched TCRB sequences shared across patients were mostly commonly generated sequences, unlikely to play an important role in the tumor microenvironment. About 2.7-fold higher T cell density and higher clonality were observed in tumors than in adjacent normal breast tissue. Repertoires from blood resembled normal breast more closely than tumor, and using blood as a reference for each tissue separated tumor from normal in about 90% of the 16 patients. Because the cohort was small, a breakdown by tumor subtype could not be done. Bulk genomic DNA sequencing of unsorted cells missed chain pairing and functional markers such as CD4, CD8 and FOXP3.

The junction shows trimming of 4 bases on V and 5 bases on J, and the gene matches do not reach 5 bases of it. The CDR3, from cysteine to phenylalanine, totals 16 residues. The retained sequence is limited to the CDR3, 48 bases, with the frame set at the first base. Looking up the germline V gene yields CDR1 SNHLY and CDR2 FYNNEI. Notes on this clone: The clone's antigen remains unknown. One base away there is no much larger clone; base qualities are not given.

The study profiled bulk TCR beta-chain repertoires in matched peripheral blood, tumor and adjacent normal breast tissue taken from some 15 patients with early-stage breast cancer. Before surgery, whole blood (about 5-10 mL) was collected into EDTA tubes and processed within 2 hours. Peripheral blood mononuclear cells were isolated by Ficoll-Paque centrifugation in SepMate-50 tubes. For storage in liquid nitrogen, PBMCs were cryopreserved as aliquots of roughly 1.8 to 4 million cells in approximately 90% FBS with 10% DMSO. The Qiagen AllPrep DNA/RNA Mini kit was used to extract genomic DNA. Each sample was amplified in two independent genomic DNA replicates, using approximately 550 ng for blood and approximately 1.4 ug for tumor or normal breast. TCRB sequencing of genomic DNA was carried out with the ImmunoSeq Intro kit according to the manufacturer's instructions. For absolute quantification, the roughly 33-cycle multiplex PCR included proprietary primers along with spike-in control sequences. Single-end 150-bp reads were used to sequence an 87-bp fragment spanning the CDR3 plus the flanking V and J genes. Seven samples, with two replicates for each sample, were multiplexed per lane of an Illumina MiSeq using version 3.0 chemistry. The study's processing was this. Raw data were processed by the vendor's proprietary pipeline, with both replicates merged into one result per sample. Clonotypes were defined as productive rearrangements sharing the V-gene family, CDR3 amino acid sequence and J-gene segment. Clonality was computed as 1 minus the normalized Shannon entropy (Pielou evenness) of TCRB abundances. T cell density was estimated by dividing total templates by the number of input cells inferred from the DNA input amount. Total repertoire diversity and clonality were estimated with Recon using default parameters. Tumor-enriched clonotypes were defined as having over 0.1% abundance in tumor and at least 32-fold higher abundance than in normal breast. Entries here come from immuneACCESS through TCRdb and include only in-frame sequences with V and J called. Some clones fail to appear in such tables; in the studies checked, an unresolved V gene covers under half of the shortfall, and the cause of the remainder is unknown. V and J calls and clone size follow that table, whereas D and trimming were derived from the DNA. Here the sample has tens of thousands of clones; over 80% occur a single time. Less than 6.5% of the sample is held by the ten biggest clonotypes.

The specimen sequenced was blood. The chain joins TRBV2 to TRBJ2-2, and 12 junctional nucleotides match TRBD1. The sequence was collected from a person aged 65-85 years with breast cancer. CDR3 loop: CASSARDRGQTGELFF. The DNA is as follows: TGTGCCAGCAGTGCGCGGGACAGGGGGCAAACCGGGGAGCTGTTTTTT.